This T cell receptor beta chain emerged from a study of Ad26.COV2.S vaccination and SARS-CoV-2 variants. Study summary: Vaccine-arm donor from the placebo-controlled COV1001 Ad26.COV2.S trial. Dosing was one shot or two shots 56 days apart. Study outcomes and limitations: Placebo recipients showed lower spike-specific TCR breadth than vaccinees.

The treatment was: around 19 received Ad26.COV2.S at low or high dose, single or two shots; roughly five received placebo; per-sample allocation not given. Specimens were obtained on day 63 following the first vaccine or placebo injection. The assay was immunoSEQ multiplex PCR, and TCRdb's table has in-frame clones only and misses some. Of 400,000 or so clones in the sample, less than 90% are singletons; the top ten hold 3% to 3.5%. The CDR3 consists of 14 residues. Germline lookup yields CDR1 MGHRA and CDR2 YSYEKL. V lost 4 bases, J lost 5 bases, and 12 bases lay in between. Remarks on this clone: Its antigen is currently unknown.

The source is a person aged 18-60 years who received the Ad26.COV2.S COVID-19 vaccine or a placebo. The V call is TRBV4-1, the J call TRBJ1-5; weak D call: TRBD1 (5 bases). The sample was peripheral blood, taken in a trial of Ad26.COV2.S vaccine versus placebo. This CDR3 reads CASSLYRDYQPQHF. The CDR3 bases are TGCGCCAGCAGCCTCTACCGGGACTATCAGCCCCAGCATTTT.